Sequencing of this TCR beta chain was carried out in a study of shared clonotypes between healthy human individuals (dated by TCRdb to about 2020). Notes on the research overall: A couple of women and three men aged 18 to 49 years were included in the cohort. Per donor, three plates each were used for CD4 naive and CD4 memory, two for CD8 naive, and one for CD8 memory. The study deeply sequenced blood TCR repertoires of several healthy adults to estimate repertoire size and the extent of clonotype sharing between individuals. To increase sequencing depth and limit assay-specific biases, TCR repertoire library preparation and sequencing were carried out by different laboratories using diverse techniques. Per donor, leukapheresis produced somewhere between about 0.94 and 9.5 billion PBMCs. Paper-wide results and their limitations: Pairwise subsampling indicated that sequencing depth was expected to affect the degree of clonotype sharing among donors. Naive subsets generally had larger estimated clonotype richness than memory subsets did. Sampling was restricted to blood, and TCR repertoires in tissues likely differ from the TCR repertoires found in blood. The small number of donors limited the genetic and exposure-history diversity represented. Clonotypes shared by all four sorted-subset donors showed higher generation probabilities than non-shared clonotypes. Across several donors, 5% to 6% of naive CD4, roughly 3.4% of naive CD8, about 2.3% of memory CD4, and roughly 0.41% of memory CD8 clonotypes were shared. Incomplete sequencing was indicated by rarefaction of sorted-subset datasets, despite the large sequencing depth.

From its cysteine to its phenylalanine, the CDR3 spans 15 amino acids. The read is trimmed to its CDR3 DNA, 45 bases read in frame from base 1. V is cut by 1 base and J by 5 bases, and the space between the germline ends is 12 bases. CDR1 LGHNA and CDR2 YNFKEQ were looked up in the germline V gene. This clone has more than one count but fewer than ten. It lacks a known antigen. No clone much larger than this one lies a single base away; base qualities are absent. Using the deep immunoSEQ assay, multiplex PCR amplified TCR CDR3 regions from genomic DNA. For each cell subset, the extracted genomic DNA was distributed evenly across all wells of several immunoSEQ 96-well plates, and each plate served as one replicate. Each replicate PCR for sorted subsets received 200 ng genomic DNA, equal to roughly 30,000 T cell genomes. Purified libraries were quantified with a Qubit 3.0 fluorometer, sized on a Bioanalyzer 2100, and re-quantified with the KAPA Library Quantification kit. Every immunoSEQ 96-well plate was sequenced on a dedicated single-read 150-cycle Illumina NextSeq 550 flow cell. The published analysis was carried out like this. Because the immunoSEQ output included only junctional sequences and no quality scores, the filtering could not be the same as the filtering used for full-length reads. Sequences were annotated with PyIR, a Python wrapper for IgBLAST v1.9, using IMGT germline references to assign V/J genes and CDR3. Reads were filtered out if the reads had weak V/J assignments (E-value above 1e-6), no CDR3, stop codons, out-of-frame junctions, or ambiguous translated residues. V3J clonotypes were defined as sequences sharing the same inferred V gene, J gene, and CDR3 amino acid sequence. Percentage overlap between repertoires was computed as shared unique clonotypes divided by the size of the smaller repertoire. Repertoire richness was assessed with RTK rarefaction, the Chao1 estimator, and Recon v2.1 estimates of unobserved clonotypes. OLGA was used to compute generation probabilities for all TCRbeta clonotypes that the gDNA method yielded from a handful of donors. The immuneACCESS repertoire file appears here via TCRdb, limited to in-frame rearrangements. These files lack a portion of the clones; in checked studies, under half of the deficit traces to unresolved V genes, and the cause of the others is not known. V, J and clone size derive from that table, while D and trimming were established from the DNA sequence. The sample table lists about 710,000 clones, about 80% of them with a count of one. The ten largest clones capture around 2% of the sample.

Donors were healthy HIV-negative adults with no recently reported acute infections or vaccinations. Only Caucasian adults living in Nashville, Tennessee, USA were represented among the donors. CD4+ T cells were enriched through magnetic negative selection, after which naive cells were positively selected on CD45RA and the remaining negative fraction served as the memory subset. Blood was collected by leukapheresis, and PBMCs were isolated by Ficoll-Histopaque density gradient centrifugation and then cryopreserved in liquid nitrogen vapor phase. Analytical flow cytometry was used to check the purity and quantity of each magnetically sorted T cell population. Genomic DNA was isolated from every sorted fraction and measured by UV absorbance on a Nanodrop 2000c.

The sequenced sample was memory CD4+ T cells sorted from blood. Explained via the paper, the cell subset or site label denotes: CD45RA-negative fraction. The sequence came from a woman in her 30s in good health. The chain uses TRBV4-2 and TRBJ2-1; too little of a D gene remains to name it. The CDR3 region has the sequence CASSQGVGTDNEQFF. The DNA sequence is TGTGCCAGCAGCCAAGGGGTGGGAACGGACAATGAGCAGTTCTTC.